These T cell receptor beta chains were read from a single sample in a study of blood T cell repertoires in COVID-19. Clones were read by immunoSEQ multiplex PCR, and TCRdb kept only the in-frame ones, dropping some. The sample carries about 190,000 clones, nearly 90% recorded once. The sequencing sample was made of peripheral blood. These receptors all stem from a man aged 55-75 years with active or convalescent COVID-19. The CDR3 runs from the conserved cysteine through the conserved F or W. A D gene is named only where the DNA matches it firmly.

len | v_gene | d_gene | CDR3aa
17 | TRBV5-1 | TRBD1 | CASRRSGTGVGNTEAFF
16 | TRBV5-4 | TRBD2 | CASTSRAGGDLNTQYF
14 | TRBV5-4 | TRBD1 | CASSLKGTVYEQYF
16 | TRBV7-8 | TRBD2 | CASSPSGGLSPREQYF
16 | TRBV6-5 | TRBD2 | CASSYSAGGRQETQYF
16 | TRBV7-3 | NA | CASSRGLYGSTDTQYF
16 | TRBV5-1 | TRBD2 | CASSLGSRTRVGEQYF
16 | TRBV2 | TRBD1 | CASSDSRPDRGSPLHF
17 | TRBV14 | TRBD1 | CASSPWTGGACNQPQHF
13 | TRBV12-3/TRBV12-4 | TRBD1 | CARKTGAIYEQYF
18 | TRBV5-1 | TRBD1 | CASSWLGTGRSIEETQYF
15 | TRBV3-1/TRBV3-2 | TRBD2 | CATRRSGGASDTQYF
15 | TRBV6-5 | TRBD1 | CASSLVPGQGSEQFF
15 | TRBV5-1 | TRBD2 | CASSSLAGAGETQYF
18 | TRBV10-2 | TRBD2 | CASSGRAGGRSSYNEQFF
13 | TRBV5-1 | NA | CASSLDRAYGYTF
14 | TRBV19 | TRBD1 | CASSIVSGGQPQHF
16 | TRBV5-1 | NA | CASSFGKLGGSEAQYF
14 | TRBV5-1 | NA | CASSLTQGVTEAFF
14 | TRBV2 | NA | CASSDLVGASPLHF
15 | TRBV7-8 | TRBD1 | CASSRTGGLDQPQHF
15 | TRBV10-2 | TRBD2 | CASTERGRSTDTQYF
14 | TRBV2 | NA | CASSEAHRGYEQYF
14 | TRBV5-6 | NA | CASSSGHYTDTQYF
13 | TRBV12-3/TRBV12-4 | TRBD1 | CASRLQGAGEQYF
13 | TRBV6-5 | TRBD1 | CASSWDRDQPQHF
13 | TRBV29-1 | NA | CSVTLIGGGEQYF
15 | TRBV6-5 | TRBD1 | CASSSGTVENEKLFF
19 | TRBV3-1/TRBV3-2 | NA | CASSQDPAGDIPLNTEAFF
12 | TRBV5-1 | NA | CASSLDIDTQYF
13 | TRBV3-1/TRBV3-2 | TRBD1 | CASSRTGISPLHF
14 | TRBV11-2 | TRBD2 | CASSLSSGANEQFF
15 | TRBV1 | NA | CTSSRREAGNYEQYF
16 | TRBV5-1 | NA | CASSGLGHRSSYEQYF
14 | TRBV7-8 | NA | CASSPPRGSYEQYF
11 | TRBV6-6 | NA | CASSHGETQYF
15 | TRBV5-4 | TRBD2 | CASSRAGGTYNEQFF
15 | TRBV11-2 | NA | CASSLGGRSNTEAFF
13 | TRBV15 | NA | CATSRDTHTEAFF
16 | TRBV27 | TRBD1 | CASSLNSRGLSNEQFF
16 | TRBV5-5 | TRBD2 | CASSPRTSGGGETQYF
14 | TRBV6-5 | TRBD1 | CASSLDREETEAFF
13 | TRBV29-1 | NA | CSVDFPGIGTQYF
14 | TRBV7-2 | TRBD1 | CASSFWTGPYGYTF
13 | TRBV6-5 | NA | CASSPVRDYGYTF